A selection of T cell receptor beta chains follows, all from one sample in a study of T cell repertoires in cytomegalovirus infection. MiXCR, applied by TCRdb to the reads, yields one record per CDR3 protein. This sample yields more than 200,000 distinct CDR3 sequences, of which less than 9.5% are seen a single time; about 14% belongs to the top ten. The sample was PBMCs. These receptors were obtained from a human donor in good health (CMV status not recorded). Some clones in this sample may be carry-over from other donors' samples. The CDR3 runs from the conserved cysteine through the conserved F or W. Fields, in order: CDR3 DNA, CDR3 protein, V gene, D gene, J gene, clone size. A D gene is named only where the DNA matches it firmly. Only some rows state a clone size, as once, few, many or a class for expanded clones.

TGTGCCAGCAGGAGGACCCAAGAGACCCAGTACTTC	CASRRTQETQYF	TRBV7-3	-	TRBJ2-5	many
TGTGCCAGCAGCCCAGGGGGGCAGTATAGCAATCAGCCCCAGCATTTT	CASSPGGQYSNQPQHF	TRBV7-8	TRBD1	TRBJ1-5	many
TGTGCCAGCAGCGTAACCACAGTGAACACCGGGGAGCTGTTTTTT	CASSVTTVNTGELFF	TRBV2	-	TRBJ2-2	few
TGTGCCATCAGTGAGTCGGGACTAGCGGGAGTAGAGACCCAGTACTTC	CAISESGLAGVETQYF	TRBV10-3	TRBD2	TRBJ2-5	-
TGTGCCAGCCGGAGACAGGGCATAGAGCGTGAGCAGTTCTTC	CASRRQGIEREQFF	TRBV5-6	TRBD1	TRBJ2-1	few
TGTGCCAGCAGTTTATGGGCCCCGGGACTAGCGGGGGACTACGAGCAGTACTTC	CASSLWAPGLAGDYEQYF	TRBV28	TRBD2	TRBJ2-7	many
TGTGCCAGCAGCTTAACGAGACAGGGGTTCTCCGAGCAGTACTTC	CASSLTRQGFSEQYF	TRBV7-9	TRBD1	TRBJ2-7	-
TGTGCCAGCAGCACCGGGAAGGGGGACAATCAGCCCCAGCATTTT	CASSTGKGDNQPQHF	TRBV28	-	TRBJ1-5	-
TGTGCCAGCAGCTTAGGTGGTAGCGACTACGAGCAGTACTTC	CASSLGGSDYEQYF	TRBV7-2	-	TRBJ2-7	many
TGTGCCAGCAGCTTGGCCGGGACCCAGTACTTC	CASSLAGTQYF	TRBV7-2	-	TRBJ2-5	many
TGCAGCGTTGGTGACAGGGGAGGTCAGCCCCAGCATTTT	CSVGDRGGQPQHF	TRBV29-1	TRBD1	TRBJ1-5	many
TGTGCCAGCAGCTTAGCGAAGGGATCAGCGGAAAAACTGTTTTTT	CASSLAKGSAEKLFF	TRBV7-8	-	TRBJ1-4	many
TGTGCCAGCAGCTTAGAAGGCGGCCCTAACTATGGCTACACCTTC	CASSLEGGPNYGYTF	TRBV7-2	-	TRBJ1-2	many
TGTGCCAGCAGCTCCCTGGGAGGAGCGAACACCGGGGAGCTGTTTTTT	CASSSLGGANTGELFF	TRBV7-9	-	TRBJ2-2	many
TGCGCCAGCAGCTTGGACAGGGGGGCTCAAGAGACCCAGTACTTC	CASSLDRGAQETQYF	TRBV5-1	TRBD1	TRBJ2-5	many
TGTGCCAGCAGCTTGTCGTTCATATTCCACTATGGCTACACCTTC	CASSLSFIFHYGYTF	TRBV5-6	-	TRBJ1-2	few
TGTGCCAGCAGTTACCAGGGGAATCAAGAGACCCAGTACTTC	CASSYQGNQETQYF	TRBV28	-	TRBJ2-5	-
TGTGCCAGCAGCCCTAGCATGGAGGGGGCTTGGGATACGCAGTATTTT	CASSPSMEGAWDTQYF	TRBV7-3	-	TRBJ2-3	few
TGCAGCGTTGAAGGGGGTTCGGATGAGCAGTTCTTC	CSVEGGSDEQFF	TRBV29-1	-	TRBJ2-1	few
TGTGCCAGCAGTCAAGCGGGACTTAACTATGGCTACACCTTC	CASSQAGLNYGYTF	TRBV28	-	TRBJ1-2	many
TGTGCCAGCAGTTTAGGGGCGGGGGGCCCTCGGGCGTATAGCAATCAGCCCCAGCATTTT	CASSLGAGGPRAYSNQPQHF	TRBV12-3/TRBV12-4	-	TRBJ1-5	many
TGTGCCAGCAGCTTAGTTGGCAGGCGGAGCTCCTACAATGAGCAGTTCTTC	CASSLVGRRSSYNEQFF	TRBV7-6	-	TRBJ2-1	many
TGTGCCAGTAGTACCTCCGGAGGGGATTTTCAGCCCCAGCATTTT	CASSTSGGDFQPQHF	TRBV19	-	TRBJ1-5	many
TGTGCCAGCAGGGCCGCGGGGGGGCAAGAGACCCAGTACTTC	CASRAAGGQETQYF	TRBV6-1	TRBD2	TRBJ2-5	-
TGTGCCAGCAGCTTAGTAAGACTAGCGGTATACAATGAGCAGTTCTTC	CASSLVRLAVYNEQFF	TRBV7-2	TRBD2	TRBJ2-1	many
TGTGCCAGCAGAGCTAGCGGGCCCGAGCAGTTCTTC	CASRASGPEQFF	TRBV12-3/TRBV12-4	TRBD2	TRBJ2-1	-
TGTGCCAGCAGTCTCGACAGGGACCGCAATCAGCCCCAGCATTTT	CASSLDRDRNQPQHF	TRBV28	TRBD1	TRBJ1-5	-
TGTGCCAGCAGCGCTAGACTGGGTGGCTACACCTTC	CASSARLGGYTF	TRBV7-2	-	TRBJ1-2	many
TGTGCCAGTAGTATGGACAGGGTCAATAATTCACCCCTCCACTTT	CASSMDRVNNSPLHF	TRBV19	TRBD1	TRBJ1-6	many
TGTGCCATCAGTGAGTCGATGGCGGGAGCCTACAATGAGCAGTTCTTC	CAISESMAGAYNEQFF	TRBV10-3	TRBD2	TRBJ2-1	many
TGTGCCAGCAGCTTATGGACAGTACTCTCTGGGGCCAACGTCCTGACTTTC	CASSLWTVLSGANVLTF	TRBV7-2	-	TRBJ2-6	many
TGTGCCAGCAGGCCTTACAGGGAAACCGGGGAGCTGTTTTTT	CASRPYRETGELFF	TRBV7-6	-	TRBJ2-2	many
TGCAGTGCTAGAGTTAGGAATAACCCCATGAACACTGAAGCTTTCTTT	CSARVRNNPMNTEAFF	TRBV20-1	-	TRBJ1-1	few
TGTGCCAGCAGCTTAGTTCCTAGCGGGAGGGCCGGATTCTACGAGCAGTACTTC	CASSLVPSGRAGFYEQYF	TRBV7-2	TRBD2	TRBJ2-7	many
TGTGCCAGCAGCTTAGCAGGCTCCCAAGCCAAAAACATTCAGTACTTC	CASSLAGSQAKNIQYF	TRBV7-2	-	TRBJ2-4	many
TGTGCCAGCAGCCCTGGGGCTATACGCACAGATACGCAGTATTTT	CASSPGAIRTDTQYF	TRBV14	-	TRBJ2-3	few
TGTGCCAGCAGCGCCGGAGGATATGAGCAGTTCTTC	CASSAGGYEQFF	TRBV7-9	-	TRBJ2-1	few
TGCAGTGCTAGAGTAGCAGGGGGCGGTGAAAAACTGTTTTTT	CSARVAGGGEKLFF	TRBV20-1	TRBD1	TRBJ1-4	-
TGCAGTGCTAGAGATCCCCGGGTCTCACAAGAGACCCAGTACTTC	CSARDPRVSQETQYF	TRBV20-1	-	TRBJ2-5	many
TGCGCCAGCAGCTTTTGGACAGGGCCCTACGAGCAGTACTTC	CASSFWTGPYEQYF	TRBV5-1	TRBD1	TRBJ2-7	many
TGTGCCAGTAGTACCGCAGGATACGAGCAGTACTTC	CASSTAGYEQYF	TRBV19	-	TRBJ2-7	many
TGTGCCAGCAGCCCCGGGGGGACTCCTTCCTACGAGCAGTACTTC	CASSPGGTPSYEQYF	TRBV7-2	TRBD2	TRBJ2-7	many
TGTGCCAGCAGTGAAGCGCGGGGAGTGGGGCAGCCCCAGCATTTT	CASSEARGVGQPQHF	TRBV2	-	TRBJ1-5	many
TGTGCCAGCAGCTTAGTGGCGACCGGGACTAGCGGGGCCTACAATGAGCAGTTCTTC	CASSLVATGTSGAYNEQFF	TRBV7-2	TRBD2	TRBJ2-1	many
TGCAGTGCTAGAGCAGCGGCTAGCGGGAGGGCAGAGACCCAGTACTTC	CSARAAASGRAETQYF	TRBV20-1	TRBD2	TRBJ2-5	many
TGTGCCACCAGTGACAGCAATGAAAAACTGTTTTTT	CATSDSNEKLFF	TRBV10-3	-	TRBJ1-4	-
TGTGCCAGCAGCTTAGGGGTCAACGGACAAAAACTGTTTTTT	CASSLGVNGQKLFF	TRBV7-2	-	TRBJ1-4	many
TGCGCCAGCAGCCAAGAAGCAAGGGGGGCTAATTCACCCCTCCACTTT	CASSQEARGANSPLHF	TRBV4-3	-	TRBJ1-6	many
TGTGCCAGCAGCTTAGAGGGGGGACATCAAGAGACCCAGTACTTC	CASSLEGGHQETQYF	TRBV7-2	-	TRBJ2-5	many
TGTGCCAGCAGCTTAACTGGGGTAGAGACCCAGTACTTC	CASSLTGVETQYF	TRBV7-2	-	TRBJ2-5	many
TGCAGTGCTAGATGGCCCAGGGGTAAGAACGAGCAGTACTTC	CSARWPRGKNEQYF	TRBV20-1	-	TRBJ2-7	few
TGCAGTGCTAGAGACAGGGGAGGAAACTCTGAAGCTTTCTTT	CSARDRGGNSEAFF	TRBV20-1	-	TRBJ1-1	-
TGTGCCAGCACCAAATTGGGCAGACCGAACACTGAAGCTTTCTTT	CASTKLGRPNTEAFF	TRBV12-3/TRBV12-4	-	TRBJ1-1	many
TGTGCCAGCAGTTCCGAGCGGGAACCGAGCTCCTACGAGCAGTACTTC	CASSSEREPSSYEQYF	TRBV7-2	TRBD2	TRBJ2-7	many
TGTGCCAGCAGGGGTCAGCAGACCCAGTACTTC	CASRGQQTQYF	TRBV7-8	-	TRBJ2-5	many